Reported below is one T cell receptor (beta chain). As yet, its antigen is unknown. This sample was taken from a study of vaccination effects on CD4 cells after COVID-19. Study-wide background: Both of the two convalescent patients gave a sample, one 16 days and one a week before vaccination.

V lost 7 bases and J 4 bases, leaving 12 bases between the germline ends. Germline CDR1 and CDR2: LNHDA and SQIVND (reference sequence). The CDR3 is 13 amino acids. Study conclusions and caveats: The study found marked clonal contraction of infection- and vaccine-induced clones late after vaccination.

Only in-frame clones appear in the TCRdb table, and some are missing; sequencing was by immunoSEQ multiplex PCR. The sample holds roughly 45,000 clones; 65% to 70% are singletons and the top ten take more than 30%. Sequencing followed a ViraFEST assay step that expanded antigen-specific CD4+ T cells with viral peptide pools. The culture ran for 10 days before CD4+ T cells were isolated. Sometime from March through December 2020, the person acquired a SARS-CoV-2 infection that PCR confirmed. PBMC were cultured at around 2 million per well with about 10 IU/ml IL-2 and about 9.2 ug/ml peptides. The rearrangement joins TRBV19 to TRBJ2-3; no firm D call. The TCR comes from a human donor who had a prior SARS-CoV-2 infection. This specimen consisted of CD4+ T cells from PBMCs cultured with a peptide pool, obtained before COVID-19 vaccination. The CDR3 loop reads CASNFRSADTQYF. In DNA form, the CDR3 reads TGTGCCAGTAACTTTAGGTCAGCAGATACGCAGTATTTT.